This T cell receptor beta chain was recorded in a study of vaccination and CD4 T cells after COVID-19. Treatment: approximately nine-day PBMC culture with coronavirus spike peptide pools or control peptides (ViraFEST assay). Each well held 2 million or so PBMCs in IL-2 (roughly 10 IU/ml) medium with roughly 9.7 ug/ml peptide pools. Concerning this clonotype: What it recognizes is unknown.

Trimming stripped 2 bases from V and 0 bases from J, with 8 bases between. The CDR3 sequence is 15 residues long. CDR1 and CDR2 from the germline V gene are WNHNN and SYGVQD (reference sequence). Cultured CD4+ T cell DNA underwent sequencing with the Oncomine TCR Beta short-read assay. TCRdb redid the calling of the PCR reads with MiXCR, one entry per CDR3 protein. The table records a few thousand distinct CDR3 sequences, about 80% of them present only once. The chain couples TRBV10-1 to TRBJ2-1; D assignment may be TRBD1 or TRBD2 (5 bases each). What was sequenced was CD4+ T cells from blood, cultured in vitro. This TCR derives from a human donor who had recovered from COVID-19. The CDR3: CASSEGTPSYNEQFF. In DNA, the CDR3 is TGCGCCAGCAGTGAGGGGACCCCCTCCTACAATGAGCAGTTCTTC.